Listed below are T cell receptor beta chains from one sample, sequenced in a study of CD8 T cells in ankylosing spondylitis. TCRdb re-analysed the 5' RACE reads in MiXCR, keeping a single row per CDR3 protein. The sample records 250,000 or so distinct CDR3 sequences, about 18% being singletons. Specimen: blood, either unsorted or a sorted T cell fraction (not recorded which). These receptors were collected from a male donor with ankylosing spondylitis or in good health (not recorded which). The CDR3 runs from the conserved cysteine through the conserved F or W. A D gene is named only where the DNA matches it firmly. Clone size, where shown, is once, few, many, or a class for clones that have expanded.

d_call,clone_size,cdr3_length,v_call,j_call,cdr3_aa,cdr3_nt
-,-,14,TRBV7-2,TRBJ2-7,CASSLDVENYEQYF,TGTGCCAGCAGCTTAGATGTGGAAAACTACGAGCAGTACTTC
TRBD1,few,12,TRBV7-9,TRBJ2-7,CASSRDRVEQYF,TGTGCCAGCAGCCGGGACAGGGTCGAGCAGTACTTC
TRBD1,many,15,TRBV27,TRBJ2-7,CASSIGTGNSYEQYF,TGTGCCAGCAGTATCGGGACAGGAAACTCCTACGAGCAGTACTTC
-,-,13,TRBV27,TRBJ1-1,CASSPTWNTEAFF,TGTGCCAGCAGTCCTACATGGAACACTGAAGCTTTCTTT
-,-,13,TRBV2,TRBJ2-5,CASVGEGGETQYF,TGTGCCAGCGTCGGCGAGGGAGGAGAGACCCAGTACTTC
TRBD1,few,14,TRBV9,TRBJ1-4,CASSEGQGFEKLFF,TGTGCCAGCAGCGAGGGACAGGGGTTTGAAAAACTGTTTTTT
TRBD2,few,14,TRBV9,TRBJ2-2,CASSVSGDTGELFF,TGTGCCAGCAGCGTTAGCGGGGACACCGGGGAGCTGTTTTTT
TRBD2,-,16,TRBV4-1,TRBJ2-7,CASSQEGGTASDEQYF,TGCGCCAGCAGCCAAGAGGGGGGGACGGCATCTGACGAGCAGTACTTC
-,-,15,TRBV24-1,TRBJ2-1,CATSPGTLQYNEQFF,TGTGCCACCAGTCCAGGTACGCTCCAGTACAATGAGCAGTTCTTC
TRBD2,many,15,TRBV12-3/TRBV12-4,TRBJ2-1,CASSLIAGVRNEQFF,TGTGCCAGCAGTTTAATAGCGGGAGTCCGCAATGAGCAGTTCTTC
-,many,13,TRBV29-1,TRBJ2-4,CSVESPGENIQYF,TGCAGCGTTGAAAGTCCAGGGGAAAACATTCAGTACTTC
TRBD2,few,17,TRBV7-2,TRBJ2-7,CASSFGLAGGPSYEQYF,TGTGCCAGCAGCTTTGGACTAGCGGGAGGGCCTTCCTACGAGCAGTACTTC
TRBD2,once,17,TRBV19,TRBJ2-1,CASSIETSGRAYNEQFF,TGTGCCAGTAGTATAGAAACTAGCGGGAGGGCTTACAATGAGCAGTTCTTC
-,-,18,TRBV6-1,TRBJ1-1,CASSEYGDTYLLNTEAFF,TGTGCCAGCAGTGAATATGGGGACACTTATTTATTGAACACTGAAGCTTTCTTT
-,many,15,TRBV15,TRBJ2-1,CATSSLSRTYNEQFF,TGTGCCACCAGCAGTTTGTCCCGAACCTACAATGAGCAGTTCTTC
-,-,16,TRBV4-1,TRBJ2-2,CASSPILRVGTGELFF,TGCGCCAGCAGCCCAATACTAAGGGTGGGCACCGGGGAGCTGTTTTTT
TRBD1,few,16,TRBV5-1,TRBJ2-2,CASSRLTGGDTGELFF,TGCGCCAGCAGCCGACTGACAGGGGGCGACACCGGGGAGCTGTTTTTT
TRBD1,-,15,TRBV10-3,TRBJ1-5,CAISESTGGGQPQHF,TGTGCCATCAGTGAGTCGACAGGGGGTGGGCAGCCCCAGCATTTT
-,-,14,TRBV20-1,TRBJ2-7,CSARELGSEYEQYF,TGCAGTGCTAGAGAACTCGGGAGTGAATACGAGCAGTACTTC
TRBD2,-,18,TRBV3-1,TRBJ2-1,CASSQGASLAGGTNEQFF,TGTGCCAGCAGCCAAGGGGCTTCCCTAGCGGGAGGGACCAATGAGCAGTTCTTC
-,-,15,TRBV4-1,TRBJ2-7,CASSQAGTSTYEQYF,TGCGCCAGCAGCCAAGCCGGGACAAGCACCTACGAGCAGTACTTC
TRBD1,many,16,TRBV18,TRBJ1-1,CASSLGQTQLNTEAFF,TGTGCCAGCTCACTGGGACAGACCCAATTGAACACTGAAGCTTTCTTT